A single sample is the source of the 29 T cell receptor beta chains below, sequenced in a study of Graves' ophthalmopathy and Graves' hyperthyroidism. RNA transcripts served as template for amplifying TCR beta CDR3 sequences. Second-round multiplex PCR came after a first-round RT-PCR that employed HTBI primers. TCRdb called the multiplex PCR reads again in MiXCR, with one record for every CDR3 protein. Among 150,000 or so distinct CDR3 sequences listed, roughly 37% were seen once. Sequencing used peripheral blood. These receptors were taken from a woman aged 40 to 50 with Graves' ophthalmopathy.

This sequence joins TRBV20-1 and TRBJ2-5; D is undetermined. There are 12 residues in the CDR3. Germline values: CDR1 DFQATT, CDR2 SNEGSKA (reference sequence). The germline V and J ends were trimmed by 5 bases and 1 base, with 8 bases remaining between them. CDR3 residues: CSAYTFQETQYF. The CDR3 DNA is TGCAGTGCTTACACCTTCCAAGAGACCCAGTACTTC.

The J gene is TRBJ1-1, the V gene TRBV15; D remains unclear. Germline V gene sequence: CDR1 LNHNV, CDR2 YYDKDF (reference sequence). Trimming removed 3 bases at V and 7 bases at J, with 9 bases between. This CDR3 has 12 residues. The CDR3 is CATSSNRVEAFF. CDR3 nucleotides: TGTGCCACCAGCAGTAATCGGGTTGAAGCTTTCTTT.

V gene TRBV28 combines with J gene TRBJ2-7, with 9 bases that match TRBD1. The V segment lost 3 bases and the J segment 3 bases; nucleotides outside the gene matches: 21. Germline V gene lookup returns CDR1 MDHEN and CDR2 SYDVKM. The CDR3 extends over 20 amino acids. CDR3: CASSLPLRDRVLLDYYEQYF. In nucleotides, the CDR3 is TGTGCCAGCAGTTTGCCCCTCCGGGACAGGGTACTCCTTGATTACTACGAGCAGTACTTC.

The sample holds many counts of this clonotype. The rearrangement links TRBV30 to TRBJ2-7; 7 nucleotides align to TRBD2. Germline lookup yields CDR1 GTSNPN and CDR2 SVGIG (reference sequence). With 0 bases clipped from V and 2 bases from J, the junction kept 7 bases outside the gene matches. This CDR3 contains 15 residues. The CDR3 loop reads CAWSVASGKTYEQYF. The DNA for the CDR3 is TGTGCCTGGAGTGTAGCTAGCGGAAAAACCTACGAGCAGTACTTC.

CDR3 sequence (DNA): TGTGCCAGCAGCTACAGGGTTGGCAATCAGCCCCAGCATTTT. Residues: CASSYRVGNQPQHF. This chain uses TRBV12-3 or TRBV12-4 with TRBJ1-5; possibly TRBD1 for D (6 bases). Trimming cost V 6 bases and J 2 bases, with 11 bases left between them. The CDR3 contains 14 residues.

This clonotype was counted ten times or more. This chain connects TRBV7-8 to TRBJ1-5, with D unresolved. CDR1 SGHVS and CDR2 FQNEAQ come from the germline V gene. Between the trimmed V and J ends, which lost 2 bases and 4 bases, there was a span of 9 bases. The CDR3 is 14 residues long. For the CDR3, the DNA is TGTGCCAGCAGCTTATCTGAGCAAAATCAGCCCCAGCATTTT. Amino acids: CASSLSEQNQPQHF.

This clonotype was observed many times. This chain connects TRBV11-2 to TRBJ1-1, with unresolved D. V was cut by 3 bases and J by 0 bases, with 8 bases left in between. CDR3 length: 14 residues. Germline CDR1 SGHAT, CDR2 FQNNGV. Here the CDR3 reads CASSFFDMNTEAFF. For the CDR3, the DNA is TGTGCCAGCAGCTTTTTCGATATGAACACTGAAGCTTTCTTT.

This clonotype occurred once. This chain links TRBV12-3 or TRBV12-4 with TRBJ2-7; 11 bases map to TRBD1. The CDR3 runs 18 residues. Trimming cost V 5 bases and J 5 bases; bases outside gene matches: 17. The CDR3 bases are TGTGCCAGCAGTCCGGGGACAGGGGGTACCGGTAGGGTCCACGAGCAGTACTTC. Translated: CASSPGTGGTGRVHEQYF.

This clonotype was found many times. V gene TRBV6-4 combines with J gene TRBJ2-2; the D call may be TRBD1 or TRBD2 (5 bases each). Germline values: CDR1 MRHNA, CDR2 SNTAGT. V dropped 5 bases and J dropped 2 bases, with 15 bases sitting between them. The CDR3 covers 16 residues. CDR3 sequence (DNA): TGTGCCAGCAGTAAGATCGGGACGGGCAACACCGGGGAGCTGTTTTTT. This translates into CASSKIGTGNTGELFF.

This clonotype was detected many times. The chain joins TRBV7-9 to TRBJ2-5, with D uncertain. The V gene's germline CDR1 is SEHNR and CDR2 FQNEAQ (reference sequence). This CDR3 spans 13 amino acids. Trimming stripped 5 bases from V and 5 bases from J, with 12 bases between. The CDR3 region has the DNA TGTGCCAGCAGCCGAGGACGTCCGGAGACCCAGTACTTC. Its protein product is CASSRGRPETQYF.

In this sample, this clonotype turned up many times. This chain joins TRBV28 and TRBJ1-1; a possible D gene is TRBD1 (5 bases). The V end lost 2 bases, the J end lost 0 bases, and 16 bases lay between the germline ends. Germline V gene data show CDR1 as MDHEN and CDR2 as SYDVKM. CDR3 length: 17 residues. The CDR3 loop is CASSLRMRQIMNTEAFF. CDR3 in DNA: TGTGCCAGCAGTTTAAGGATGAGACAGATTATGAACACTGAAGCTTTCTTT.

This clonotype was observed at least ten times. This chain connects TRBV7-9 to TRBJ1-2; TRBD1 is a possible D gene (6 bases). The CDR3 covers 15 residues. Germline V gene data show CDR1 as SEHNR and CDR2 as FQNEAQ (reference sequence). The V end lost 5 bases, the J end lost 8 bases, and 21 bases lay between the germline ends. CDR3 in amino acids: CASSPLGGDLPGYTF. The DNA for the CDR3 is TGTGCCAGCAGCCCCCTAGGGGGTGATCTACCCGGCTACACCTTC.

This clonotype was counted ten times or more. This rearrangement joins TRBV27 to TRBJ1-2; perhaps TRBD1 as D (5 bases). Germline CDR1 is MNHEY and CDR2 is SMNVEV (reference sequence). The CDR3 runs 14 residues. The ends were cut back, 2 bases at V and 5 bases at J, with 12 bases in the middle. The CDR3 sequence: CASSLTGNFYGYTF. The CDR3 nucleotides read TGTGCCAGCAGTTTAACAGGAAATTTTTATGGCTACACCTTC.

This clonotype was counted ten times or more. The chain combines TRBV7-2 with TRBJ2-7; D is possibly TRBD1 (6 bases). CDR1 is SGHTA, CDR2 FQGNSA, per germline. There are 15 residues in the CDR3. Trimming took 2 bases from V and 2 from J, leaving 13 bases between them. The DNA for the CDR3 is TGTGCCAGCAGCTTAATGAGGACAGTCACCTACGAGCAGTACTTC. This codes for CASSLMRTVTYEQYF.

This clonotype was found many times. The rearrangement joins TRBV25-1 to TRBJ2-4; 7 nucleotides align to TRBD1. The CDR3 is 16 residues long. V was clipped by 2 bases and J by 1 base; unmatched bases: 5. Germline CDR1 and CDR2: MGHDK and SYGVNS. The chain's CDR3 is CASSEPTGAAKNIQYF. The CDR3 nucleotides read TGTGCCAGCAGTGAACCAACAGGGGCGGCCAAAAACATTCAGTACTTC.

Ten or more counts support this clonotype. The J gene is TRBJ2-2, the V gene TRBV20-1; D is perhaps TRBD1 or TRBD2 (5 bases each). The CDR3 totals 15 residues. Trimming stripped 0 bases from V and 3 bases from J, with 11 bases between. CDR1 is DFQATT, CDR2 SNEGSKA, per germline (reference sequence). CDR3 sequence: CSARDAGRDTGELFF. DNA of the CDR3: TGCAGTGCTAGAGATGCAGGGCGGGACACCGGGGAGCTGTTTTTT.

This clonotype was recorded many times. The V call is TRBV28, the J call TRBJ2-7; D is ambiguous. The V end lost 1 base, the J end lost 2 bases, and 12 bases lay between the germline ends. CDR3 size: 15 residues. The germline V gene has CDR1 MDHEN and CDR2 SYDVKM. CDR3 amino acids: CASSLFRTQTYEQYF. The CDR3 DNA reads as TGTGCCAGCAGTTTATTCCGGACCCAGACCTACGAGCAGTACTTC.

In DNA, the CDR3 is TGTGCCAGCAGCTTAACGTTACATTCCAATCAGCCCCAGCATTTT. This gives the protein CASSLTLHSNQPQHF. The V gene is TRBV7-2, the J gene TRBJ1-5, with D unclear. The CDR3 loop spans 15 amino acids. The V gene's germline CDR1 is SGHTA and CDR2 FQGNSA. Deletions cut 2 bases from V and 3 bases from J, with 11 bases between.

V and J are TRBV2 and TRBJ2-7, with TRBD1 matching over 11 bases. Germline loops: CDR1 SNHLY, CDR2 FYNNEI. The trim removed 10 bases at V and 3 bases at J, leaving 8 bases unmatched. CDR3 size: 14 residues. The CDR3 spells CAIVGQGADYEQYF. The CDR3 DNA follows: TGTGCCATCGTAGGACAGGGGGCGGACTACGAGCAGTACTTC.

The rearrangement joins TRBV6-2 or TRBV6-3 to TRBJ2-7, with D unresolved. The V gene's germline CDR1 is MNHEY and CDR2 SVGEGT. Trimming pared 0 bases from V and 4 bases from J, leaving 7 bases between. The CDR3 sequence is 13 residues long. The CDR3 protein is CASSYSISYEQYF. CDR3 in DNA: TGTGCCAGCAGTTACTCGATCTCGTACGAGCAGTACTTC.

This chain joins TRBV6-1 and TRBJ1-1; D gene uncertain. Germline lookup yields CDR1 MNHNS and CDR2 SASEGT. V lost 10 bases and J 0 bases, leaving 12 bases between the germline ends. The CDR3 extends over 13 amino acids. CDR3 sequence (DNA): TGTGCCACAATACAGTGGATGAACACTGAAGCTTTCTTT. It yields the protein CATIQWMNTEAFF.

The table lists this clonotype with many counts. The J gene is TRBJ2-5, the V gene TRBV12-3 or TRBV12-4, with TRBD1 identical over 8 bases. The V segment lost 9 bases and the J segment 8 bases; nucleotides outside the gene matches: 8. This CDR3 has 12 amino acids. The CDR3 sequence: CASTTGATTQYF. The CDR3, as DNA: TGTGCCAGTACGACAGGGGCGACCACCCAGTACTTC.

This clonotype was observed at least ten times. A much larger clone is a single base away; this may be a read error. The CDR3 DNA sequence: TGTGCCAGCAGTAAAATTAGGGGACGCGGGGGGACCCAGTACTTC. The encoded protein is CASSKIRGRGGTQYF. The genes are TRBV2 and TRBJ2-5; 7 nucleotides agree with TRBD2. CDR1 SNHLY and CDR2 FYNNEI come from the germline V gene. With 5 bases clipped from V and 7 bases from J, the junction kept 13 bases outside the gene matches. The CDR3 length is 15 residues.

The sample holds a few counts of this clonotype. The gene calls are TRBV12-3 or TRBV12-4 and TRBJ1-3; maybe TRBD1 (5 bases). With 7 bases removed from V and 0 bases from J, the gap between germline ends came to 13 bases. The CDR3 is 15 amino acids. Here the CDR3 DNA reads TGTGCCAGCACGGGGGGGACTAACTCTGGAAACACCATATATTTT. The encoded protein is CASTGGTNSGNTIYF.

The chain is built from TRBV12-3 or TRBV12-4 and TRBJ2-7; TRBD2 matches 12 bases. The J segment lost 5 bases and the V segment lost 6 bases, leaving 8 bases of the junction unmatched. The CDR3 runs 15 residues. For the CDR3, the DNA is TGTGCCAGCAGCATTCGACTAGCGGGAGCCCACGAGCAGTACTTC. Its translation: CASSIRLAGAHEQYF.

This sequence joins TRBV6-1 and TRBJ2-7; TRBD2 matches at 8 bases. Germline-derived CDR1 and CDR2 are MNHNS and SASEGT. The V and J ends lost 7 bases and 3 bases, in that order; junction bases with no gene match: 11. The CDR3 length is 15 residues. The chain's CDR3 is CASTQASGFFYEQYF. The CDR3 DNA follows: TGTGCCAGCACACAGGCTAGCGGGTTCTTCTACGAGCAGTACTTC.

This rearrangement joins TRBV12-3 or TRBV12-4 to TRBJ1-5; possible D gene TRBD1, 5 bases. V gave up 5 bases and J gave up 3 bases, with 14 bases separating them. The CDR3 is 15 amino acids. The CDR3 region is CASSPGRRNNQPQHF. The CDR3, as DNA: TGTGCCAGCAGTCCGGGACGCAGAAACAATCAGCCCCAGCATTTT.

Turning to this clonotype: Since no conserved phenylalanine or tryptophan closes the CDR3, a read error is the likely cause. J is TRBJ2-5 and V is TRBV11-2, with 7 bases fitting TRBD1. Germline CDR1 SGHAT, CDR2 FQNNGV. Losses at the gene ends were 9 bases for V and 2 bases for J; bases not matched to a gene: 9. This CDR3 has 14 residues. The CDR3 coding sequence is TGTGCCAGGACCCCCCGGGACAGTCAAGAGACCCAGTACCTC. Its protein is CARTPRDSQETQYL.

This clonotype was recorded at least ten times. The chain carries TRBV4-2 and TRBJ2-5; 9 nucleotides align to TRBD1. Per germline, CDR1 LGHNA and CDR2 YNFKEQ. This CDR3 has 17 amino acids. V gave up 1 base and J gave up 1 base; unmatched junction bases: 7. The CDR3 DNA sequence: TGTGCCAGCAGCCAAGCCGGGACAGGGAGAGCCCAAGAGACCCAGTACTTC. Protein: CASSQAGTGRAQETQYF.